The 15 T cell receptor beta chains listed next were all sequenced from one sample in a study of monozygotic twins with inflammatory bowel disease. TCRdb reprocessed the 5' RACE reads and keeps a single row for each CDR3 protein, giving no DNA. In all, the sample yields about 450,000 distinct CDR3 sequences. Sequenced material: blood. Source of these receptors: a human donor with ulcerative colitis or Crohn's disease, or a healthy co-twin of an affected twin (not recorded which).

This chain connects TRBV4-3 to TRBJ2-7. This CDR3 has 15 residues. Germline CDR1 and CDR2: LGHNA and YSLEER. CDR3 protein: CASSQLLGRPYEQYF.

V gene TRBV29-1 combines with J gene TRBJ2-1. The CDR3 covers 12 residues. Germline CDR1 reads SQVTM; CDR2 reads ANQGSEA. The CDR3 loop is CSVEGVYNEQFF.

This chain joins TRBV27 and TRBJ2-1. The germline CDR1 and CDR2 sequences are MNHEY and SMNVEV (reference sequence). This CDR3 region has 12 residues. This chain's CDR3 is CASSFWSGEQFF.

The J gene is TRBJ2-7, the V gene TRBV29-1; the TCRdb call, TRBD2, lacks DNA for checking. The germline gives CDR1 SQVTM, CDR2 ANQGSEA. CDR3 length equals 15 residues. CDR3 protein: CSVEDSAGVTYEQYF.

This chain joins TRBV19 and TRBJ1-5; TCRdb gives TRBD1 as the D gene, but with no DNA this cannot be confirmed. Per germline, CDR1 LNHDA and CDR2 SQIVND (reference sequence). The CDR3 covers 17 residues. CDR3 in amino acids: CASSNRDSLSSNQPQHF.

The J gene is TRBJ2-1, the V gene TRBV10-3; TCRdb picks TRBD1, but there is no DNA to check that call. The CDR3 consists of 16 residues. The germline gives CDR1 ENHRY, CDR2 SYGVKD. The CDR3 spells CAISENRGSAYNEQFF.

The rearrangement joins TRBV24-1 to TRBJ2-1. The CDR3 sequence is 11 residues long. Germline CDR1 and CDR2: KGHDR and SFDVKD. Here the CDR3 reads CATSKRFEQFF.

V is TRBV20-1 and J is TRBJ1-1. CDR1 is DFQATT and CDR2 is SNEGSKA in the germline V gene (reference sequence). This CDR3 is 11 amino acids long. CDR3 protein: CSASGLREAFF.

V and J are TRBV10-2 and TRBJ2-1; no DNA is available, so the TRBD1 call from TCRdb remains unchecked. There are 15 residues in the CDR3. CDR1 and CDR2 (germline): WSHSY, SAAADI. The CDR3: CASRGTVSSYNEQFF.

The chain combines TRBV4-2 with TRBJ2-1; absent DNA, TCRdb's TRBD2 call cannot be checked. The CDR3 has 15 amino acids. Looked up from germline, CDR1 is LGHNA and CDR2 is YNFKEQ. The CDR3 here is CASSQKSGGRDEQFF.

The chain recombines TRBV6-6 with TRBJ1-1. Germline-derived CDR1 and CDR2 are MNHNY and SVGAGI (reference sequence). The CDR3 sequence is 12 residues long. CDR3: CASRRVDFEAFF.

V gene TRBV7-2 combines with J gene TRBJ2-3; TCRdb names TRBD2, which stays unverified in the absence of DNA. Germline V CDR1 and CDR2: SGHTA, FQGNSA. CDR3 length: 14 residues. The CDR3 loop reads CASTKIGPTDTQYF.

V usage is TRBV29-1 and J usage is TRBJ1-2; checking the TCRdb D call of TRBD1 is not possible without DNA. In germline, CDR1 is SQVTM, CDR2 ANQGSEA. CDR3 length equals 11 residues. CDR3 amino acids: CSGEQGSGYTF.

V is TRBV6-2 or TRBV6-3 and J is TRBJ2-3; the D call from TCRdb, TRBD1, cannot be confirmed without DNA. The germline V gene encodes CDR1 MNHEY and CDR2 SVGEGT. CDR3 length equals 15 residues. The CDR3 spells CASSRVVGSTDTQYF.

This CDR3 is CSASGSHTEAFF. The J gene is TRBJ1-1, the V gene TRBV20-1. This CDR3 comprises 12 residues. Germline V gene data show CDR1 as DFQATT and CDR2 as SNEGSKA (reference sequence).